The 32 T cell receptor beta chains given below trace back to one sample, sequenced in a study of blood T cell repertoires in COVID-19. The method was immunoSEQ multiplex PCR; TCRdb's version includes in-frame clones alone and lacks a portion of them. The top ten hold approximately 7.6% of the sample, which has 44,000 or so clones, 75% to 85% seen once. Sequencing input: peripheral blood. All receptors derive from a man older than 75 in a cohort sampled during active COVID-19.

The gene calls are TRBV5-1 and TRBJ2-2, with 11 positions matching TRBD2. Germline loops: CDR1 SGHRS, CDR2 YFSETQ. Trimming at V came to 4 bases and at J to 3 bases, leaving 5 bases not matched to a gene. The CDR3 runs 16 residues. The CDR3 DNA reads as TGCGCCAGCAGCAAAACTAGCGGGAGAGACACCGGGGAGCTGTTTTTT. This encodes CASSKTSGRDTGELFF.

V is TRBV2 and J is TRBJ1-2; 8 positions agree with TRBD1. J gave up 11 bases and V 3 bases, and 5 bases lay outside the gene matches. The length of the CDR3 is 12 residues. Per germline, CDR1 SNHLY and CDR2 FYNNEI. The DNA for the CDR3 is TGTGCCAGCAGTGAGGACAGGGCCTCGTACACCTTC. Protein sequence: CASSEDRASYTF.

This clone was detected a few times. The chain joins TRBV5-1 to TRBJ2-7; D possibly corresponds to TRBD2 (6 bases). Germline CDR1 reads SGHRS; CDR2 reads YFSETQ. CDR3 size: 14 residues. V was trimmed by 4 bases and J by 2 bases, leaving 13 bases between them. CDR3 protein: CASSPIAEPYEQYF. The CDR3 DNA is TGCGCCAGCAGCCCCATAGCGGAACCCTACGAGCAGTACTTC. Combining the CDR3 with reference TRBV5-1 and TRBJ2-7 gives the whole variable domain KAGVTQTPRYLIKTRGQQVTLSCSPISGHRSVSWYQQTPGQGLQFLFEYFSETQRNKGNFPGRFSGRQFSNSRSEMNVSTLELGDSALYLCASSPIAEPYEQYFGPGTRLTVT.

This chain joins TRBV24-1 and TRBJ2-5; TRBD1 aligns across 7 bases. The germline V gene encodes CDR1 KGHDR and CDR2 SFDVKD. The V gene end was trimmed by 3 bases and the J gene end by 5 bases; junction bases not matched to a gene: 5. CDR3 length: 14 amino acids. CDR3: CATSDPTGVETQYF. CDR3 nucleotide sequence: TGTGCCACCAGTGATCCTACAGGGGTTGAGACCCAGTACTTC.

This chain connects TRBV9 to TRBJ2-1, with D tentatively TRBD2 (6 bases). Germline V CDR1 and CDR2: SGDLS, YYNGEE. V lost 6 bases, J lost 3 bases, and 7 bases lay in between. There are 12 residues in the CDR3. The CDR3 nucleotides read TGTGCCAGCACCGGGAGCTACAATGAGCAGTTCTTC. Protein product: CASTGSYNEQFF.

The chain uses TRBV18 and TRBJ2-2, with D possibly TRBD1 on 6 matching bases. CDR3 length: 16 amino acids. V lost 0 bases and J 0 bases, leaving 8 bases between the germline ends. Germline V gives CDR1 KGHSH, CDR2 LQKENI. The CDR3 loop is CASSPPDSSNTGELFF. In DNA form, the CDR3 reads TGTGCCAGCTCACCACCGGACAGCTCGAACACCGGGGAGCTGTTTTTT.

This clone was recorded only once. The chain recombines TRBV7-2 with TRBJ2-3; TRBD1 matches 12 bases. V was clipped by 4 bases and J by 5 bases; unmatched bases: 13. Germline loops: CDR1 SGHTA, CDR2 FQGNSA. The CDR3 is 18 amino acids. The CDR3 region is CASSYSRGGTGGVDTQYF. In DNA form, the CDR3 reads TGTGCCAGCAGCTACTCACGTGGGGGGACAGGGGGCGTAGATACGCAGTATTTT.

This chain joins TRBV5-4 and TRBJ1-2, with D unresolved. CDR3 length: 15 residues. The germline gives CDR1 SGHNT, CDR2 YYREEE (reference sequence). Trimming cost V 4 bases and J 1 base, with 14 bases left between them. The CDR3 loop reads CASSLGGLVNYGYTF. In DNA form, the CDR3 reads TGTGCCAGCAGCCTGGGCGGACTTGTTAACTATGGCTACACCTTC.

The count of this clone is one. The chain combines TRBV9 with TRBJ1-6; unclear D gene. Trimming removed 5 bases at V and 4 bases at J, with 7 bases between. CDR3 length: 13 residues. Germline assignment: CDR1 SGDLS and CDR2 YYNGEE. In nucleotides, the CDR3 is TGTGCCAGCAGGAGGGATTATAATTCACCCCTCCACTTT. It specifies CASRRDYNSPLHF.

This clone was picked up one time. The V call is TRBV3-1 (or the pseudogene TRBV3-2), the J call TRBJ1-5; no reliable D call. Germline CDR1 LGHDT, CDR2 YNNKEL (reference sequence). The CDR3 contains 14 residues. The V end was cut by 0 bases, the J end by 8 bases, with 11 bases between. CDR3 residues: CASSQERLIKPQHF. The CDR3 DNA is TGTGCCAGCAGCCAAGAGCGACTGATCAAGCCCCAGCATTTT.

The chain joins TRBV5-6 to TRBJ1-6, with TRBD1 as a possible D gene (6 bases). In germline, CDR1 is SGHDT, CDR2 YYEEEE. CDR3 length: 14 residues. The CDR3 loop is CATKDRGYNSPLHF. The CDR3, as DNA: TGTGCTACTAAAGATAGGGGGTATAATTCACCCCTCCACTTT.

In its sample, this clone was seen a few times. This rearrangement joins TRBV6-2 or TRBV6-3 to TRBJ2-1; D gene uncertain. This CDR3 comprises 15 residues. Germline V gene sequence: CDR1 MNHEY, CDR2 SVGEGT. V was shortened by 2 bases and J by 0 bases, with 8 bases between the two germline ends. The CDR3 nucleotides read TGTGCCAGCAGTTACGGGTGGAGCTCCTACAATGAGCAGTTCTTC. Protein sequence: CASSYGWSSYNEQFF.

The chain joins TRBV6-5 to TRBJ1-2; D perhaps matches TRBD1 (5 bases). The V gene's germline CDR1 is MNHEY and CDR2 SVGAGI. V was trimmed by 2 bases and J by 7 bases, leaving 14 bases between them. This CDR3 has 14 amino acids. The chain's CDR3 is CASSYAGTFLGYTF. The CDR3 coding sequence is TGTGCCAGCAGTTACGCGGGGACTTTTCTTGGCTACACCTTC.

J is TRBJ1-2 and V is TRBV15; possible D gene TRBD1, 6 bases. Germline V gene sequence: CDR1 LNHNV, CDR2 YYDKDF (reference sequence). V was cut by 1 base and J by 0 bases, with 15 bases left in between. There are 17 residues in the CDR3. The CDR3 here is CATSRGSRDTTNYGYTF. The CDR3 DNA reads TGTGCCACCAGCAGAGGGTCGAGGGACACAACTAACTATGGCTACACCTTC.

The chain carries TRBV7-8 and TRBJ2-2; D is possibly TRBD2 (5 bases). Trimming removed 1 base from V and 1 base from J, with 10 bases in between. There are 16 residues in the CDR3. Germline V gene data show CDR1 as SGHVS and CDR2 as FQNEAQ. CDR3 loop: CASSLERVRNTGELFF. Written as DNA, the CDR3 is TGTGCCAGCAGCTTAGAGAGGGTACGGAACACCGGGGAGCTGTTTTTT.

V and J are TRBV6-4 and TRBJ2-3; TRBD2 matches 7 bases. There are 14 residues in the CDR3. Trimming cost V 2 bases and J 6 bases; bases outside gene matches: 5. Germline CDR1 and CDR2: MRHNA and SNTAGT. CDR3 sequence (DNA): TGTGCCAGCAGTGACAGGGGACTAAGCGATACGCAGTATTTT. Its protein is CASSDRGLSDTQYF.

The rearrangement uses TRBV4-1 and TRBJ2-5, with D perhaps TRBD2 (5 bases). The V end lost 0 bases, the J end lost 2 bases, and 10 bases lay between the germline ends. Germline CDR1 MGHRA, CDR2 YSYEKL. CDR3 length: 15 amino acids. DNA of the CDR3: TGCGCCAGCAGCCAAGAAGGTCGGGGACAAGAGACCCAGTACTTC. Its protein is CASSQEGRGQETQYF.

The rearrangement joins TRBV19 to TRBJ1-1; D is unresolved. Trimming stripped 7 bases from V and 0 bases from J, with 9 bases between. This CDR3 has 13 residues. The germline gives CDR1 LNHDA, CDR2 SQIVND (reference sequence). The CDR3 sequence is CASTRGLNTEAFF. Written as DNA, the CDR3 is TGTGCCAGTACTAGAGGGCTGAACACTGAAGCTTTCTTT.

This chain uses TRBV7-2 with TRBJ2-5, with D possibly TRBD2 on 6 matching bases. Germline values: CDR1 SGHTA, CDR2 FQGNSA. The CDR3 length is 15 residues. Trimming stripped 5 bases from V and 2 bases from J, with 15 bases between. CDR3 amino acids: CASSPYPAGQETQYF. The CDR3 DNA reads TGTGCCAGCAGCCCATATCCCGCGGGACAAGAGACCCAGTACTTC.

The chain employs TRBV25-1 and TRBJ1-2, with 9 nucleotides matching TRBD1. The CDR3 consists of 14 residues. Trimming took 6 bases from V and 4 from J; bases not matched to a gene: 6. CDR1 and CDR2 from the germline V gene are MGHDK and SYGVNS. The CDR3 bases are TGTGCCAGCAGGGAAGCGGGACAGGGCTATGGCTACACCTTC. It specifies CASREAGQGYGYTF.

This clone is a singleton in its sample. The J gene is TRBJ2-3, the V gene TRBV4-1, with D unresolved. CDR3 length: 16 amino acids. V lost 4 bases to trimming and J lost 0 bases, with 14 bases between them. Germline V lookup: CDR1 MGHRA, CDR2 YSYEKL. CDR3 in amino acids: CASSRASPLSTDTQYF. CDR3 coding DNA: TGCGCCAGCAGCCGAGCATCCCCGTTGAGCACAGATACGCAGTATTTT.

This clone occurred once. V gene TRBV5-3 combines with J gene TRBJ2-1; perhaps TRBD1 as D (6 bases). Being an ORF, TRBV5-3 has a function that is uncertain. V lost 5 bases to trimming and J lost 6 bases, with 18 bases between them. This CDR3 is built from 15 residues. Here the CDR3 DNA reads TGTGCCAGAAGTCAACGTTCGGGACACCTCAATGAGCAGTTCTTC. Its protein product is CARSQRSGHLNEQFF.

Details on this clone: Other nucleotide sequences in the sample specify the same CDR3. For the CDR3, the DNA is TGTGCCATCAGTTTGCCAGGGGGCGGGGGGGGAGCTTTCTTT. Translation: CAISLPGGGGGAFF. The gene calls are TRBV10-3 and TRBJ1-1; 8 bases are shared with TRBD1. Germline loops: CDR1 ENHRY, CDR2 SYGVKD. V lost 5 bases to trimming and J lost 10 bases; unmatched junction nucleotides: 12. The CDR3 covers 14 residues.

The CDR3 nucleotides read TGTGCCAGCAGCCCGACAGGTGAGAACACTGAAGCTTTCTTT. Its protein product is CASSPTGENTEAFF. V usage is TRBV11-3 and J usage is TRBJ1-1; perhaps TRBD1 as D (6 bases). The germline V gene encodes CDR1 SGHNT and CDR2 YENEEA. With 5 bases removed from V and 1 base from J, the gap between germline ends came to 11 bases. This CDR3 region has 14 residues.

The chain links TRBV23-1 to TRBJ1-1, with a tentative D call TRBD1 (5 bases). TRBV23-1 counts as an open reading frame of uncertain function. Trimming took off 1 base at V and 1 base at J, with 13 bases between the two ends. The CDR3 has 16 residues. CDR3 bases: TGCGCCAGCAGTCAATTTAGGGCAGGGAAGAACACTGAAGCTTTCTTT. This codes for CASSQFRAGKNTEAFF.

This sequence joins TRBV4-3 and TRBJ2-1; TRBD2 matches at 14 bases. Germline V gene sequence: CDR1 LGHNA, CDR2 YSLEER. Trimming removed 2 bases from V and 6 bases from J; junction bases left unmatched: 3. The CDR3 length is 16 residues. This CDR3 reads CASSQYGTSGSNEQFF. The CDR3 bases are TGCGCCAGCAGCCAATATGGGACTAGCGGGAGCAATGAGCAGTTCTTC.

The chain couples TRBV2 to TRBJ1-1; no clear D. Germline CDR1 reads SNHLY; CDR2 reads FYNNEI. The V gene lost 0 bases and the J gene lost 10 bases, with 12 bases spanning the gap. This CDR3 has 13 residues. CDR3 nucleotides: TGTGCCAGCAGTGAAGCGAGTATTAGCAGAGCTTTCTTT. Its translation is CASSEASISRAFF.

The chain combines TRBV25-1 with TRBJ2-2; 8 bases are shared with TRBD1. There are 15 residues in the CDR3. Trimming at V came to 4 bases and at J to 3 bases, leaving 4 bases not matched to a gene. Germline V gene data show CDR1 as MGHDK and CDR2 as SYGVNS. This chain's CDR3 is CASSADRGYTGELFF. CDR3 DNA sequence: TGTGCCAGCAGTGCTGACAGGGGTTACACCGGGGAGCTGTTTTTT.

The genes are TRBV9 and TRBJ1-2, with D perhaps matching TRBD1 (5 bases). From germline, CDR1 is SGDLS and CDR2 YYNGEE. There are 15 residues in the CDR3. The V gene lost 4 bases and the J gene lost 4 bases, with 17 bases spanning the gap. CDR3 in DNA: TGTGCCAGCAGCCGCGACAGTTCCCCCGCCTATGGCTACACCTTC. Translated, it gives CASSRDSSPAYGYTF.

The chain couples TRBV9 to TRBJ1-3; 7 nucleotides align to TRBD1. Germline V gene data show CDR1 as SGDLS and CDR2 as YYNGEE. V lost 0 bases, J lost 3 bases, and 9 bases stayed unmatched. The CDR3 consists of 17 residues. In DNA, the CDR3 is TGTGCCAGCAGCGTAGGAGGGTTAGGGGGCGATGGAAACACCATATATTTT. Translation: CASSVGGLGGDGNTIYF.

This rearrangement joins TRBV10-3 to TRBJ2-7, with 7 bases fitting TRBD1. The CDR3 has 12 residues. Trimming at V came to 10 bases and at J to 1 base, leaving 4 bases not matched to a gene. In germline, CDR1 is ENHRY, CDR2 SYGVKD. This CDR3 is CATTGASYEQYF. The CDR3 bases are TGTGCCACTACAGGGGCTTCCTACGAGCAGTACTTC.

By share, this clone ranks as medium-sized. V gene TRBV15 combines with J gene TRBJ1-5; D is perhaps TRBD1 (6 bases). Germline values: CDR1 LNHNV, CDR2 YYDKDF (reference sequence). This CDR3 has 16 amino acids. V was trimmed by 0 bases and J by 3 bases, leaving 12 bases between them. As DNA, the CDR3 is TGTGCCACCAGCAGAGATCGAGGGGGTTACAATCAGCCCCAGCATTTT. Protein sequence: CATSRDRGGYNQPQHF.